Each of the 30 T cell receptor beta chains below was sequenced from the same sample in a study of vaccination and CD4 T cells after COVID-19. The Oncomine TCR Beta short-read assay sequenced DNA from cultured CD4+ T cells. Using its own MiXCR run on the PCR reads, TCRdb lists one record per CDR3 protein. Of under 25,000 distinct CDR3 sequences in the sample, 49% were seen once. Antigens for these TCRs are unknown. Treatment meaning: roughly ten-day PBMC culture with coronavirus spike peptide pools or control peptides (ViraFEST assay). Sequenced: CD4+ T cells from blood, cultured in vitro. The receptors here all came from a human donor who had recovered from COVID-19.

This chain connects TRBV30 to TRBJ2-5; 7 nucleotides line up with TRBD1. CDR3 length equals 15 residues. Germline V CDR1 and CDR2: GTSNPN, SVGIG (reference sequence). After removal of 0 bases from V and 3 bases from J, the junction contained 7 bases not matched to a gene. This CDR3 reads CAWSVHLGQKETQYF. The CDR3 DNA is TGTGCCTGGAGTGTACACTTGGGACAGAAAGAGACCCAGTACTTC. The entire variable domain, with the rest obtained from reference TRBV30 and TRBJ2-5, is as follows: SQTIHQWPATLVQPVGSPLSLECTVEGTSNPNLYWYRQAAGRGLQLLFYSVGIGQISSEVPQNLSASRPQDRQFILSSKKLLLSDSGFYLCAWSVHLGQKETQYFGPGTRLLVL.

V and J are TRBV14 and TRBJ2-3, with D hard to call. CDR1 is SGHDN and CDR2 is FVKESK in the germline V gene. V was clipped by 2 bases and J by 2 bases, with 11 bases between them. The CDR3 length is 15 residues. CDR3 sequence reads: CASSQRWATTDTQYF. The CDR3 nucleotides read TGTGCCAGCAGCCAACGATGGGCCACCACAGATACGCAGTATTTT.

This clonotype was found once. The chain employs TRBV11-2 and TRBJ2-7, with a possible D match to TRBD2 (6 bases). The CDR3 extends over 15 amino acids. V dropped 0 bases and J dropped 3 bases, with 12 bases sitting between them. Germline CDR1 is SGHAT and CDR2 is FQNNGV. The CDR3 DNA follows: TGTGCCAGCAGCTTAGAGGGCGGGGTTTTCTACGAGCAGTACTTC. Translating gives CASSLEGGVFYEQYF.

In this sample, this clonotype turned up a few times. V is TRBV7-2 and J is TRBJ2-3, with 7 bases fitting TRBD1. In germline, CDR1 is SGHTA, CDR2 FQGNSA. This CDR3 contains 14 residues. J was trimmed by 5 bases and V by 2 bases; bases with no gene match: 4. This CDR3 is CASSLIGDRDTQYF. The DNA for the CDR3 is TGTGCCAGCAGCTTAATCGGGGACAGAGATACGCAGTATTTT.

This clonotype was seen only a few times. The chain carries TRBV11-3 and TRBJ1-2, with 7 bases fitting TRBD1. Germline trimming cut 0 bases from V and 6 bases from J; bases unmatched to any gene: 4. Germline V lookup: CDR1 SGHNT, CDR2 YENEEA. The CDR3 runs to 14 residues. This chain's CDR3 is CASSLEGQSNGYTF. In DNA, the CDR3 is TGTGCCAGCAGCTTAGAGGGACAGTCAAATGGCTACACCTTC.

The chain recombines TRBV3-1 with TRBJ2-5; D is perhaps TRBD2 (6 bases). V gave up 1 base and J gave up 4 bases, with 16 bases separating them. This CDR3 spans 16 amino acids. Germline CDR1 reads LGHDT; CDR2 reads YNNKEL (reference sequence). CDR3 in amino acids: CASSQVTGGRPETQYF. The CDR3 bases are TGTGCCAGCAGCCAAGTGACCGGAGGGCGGCCAGAGACCCAGTACTTC.

This clonotype was counted only a few times. The chain combines TRBV20-1 with TRBJ1-1; unclear D gene. Trimming pared 0 bases from V and 6 bases from J, leaving 11 bases between. Germline V gene sequence: CDR1 DFQATT, CDR2 SNEGSKA (reference sequence). The CDR3 extends over 13 amino acids. Here the CDR3 DNA reads TGCAGTGCTAGAGATGAGGCCTCCCCTGAAGCTTTCTTT. Its protein product is CSARDEASPEAFF.

This clonotype was seen once. V and J are TRBV7-6 and TRBJ2-1, with 9 bases fitting TRBD2. Trimming took 3 bases from V and 4 from J; bases not matched to a gene: 4. CDR3 length: 15 residues. Germline V gene sequence: CDR1 SGHVS, CDR2 FNYEAQ. The DNA for the CDR3 is TGTGCCAGCAGCTTTAGCGGGGGAATATACAATGAGCAGTTCTTC. Translation: CASSFSGGIYNEQFF.

V gene TRBV27 combines with J gene TRBJ2-3; TRBD2 matches 11 bases. Germline CDR1 MNHEY, CDR2 SMNVEV (reference sequence). The CDR3 extends over 17 amino acids. Losses at the gene ends were 6 bases for V and 0 bases for J; bases not matched to a gene: 8. CDR3 bases: TGTGCCAGCAGGGCTAGCGGGAGGAGTTATAGCACAGATACGCAGTATTTT. Translated, it gives CASRASGRSYSTDTQYF.

J is TRBJ1-1 and V is TRBV7-9; TRBD1 matches at 9 bases. Unmatched junction bases numbered 9, after V lost 5 bases and J lost 5 bases. Germline V gene lookup returns CDR1 SEHNR and CDR2 FQNEAQ (reference sequence). The CDR3 covers 15 residues. CDR3 sequence reads: CASSPPGTGRTEAFF. In DNA, the CDR3 is TGTGCCAGCAGCCCCCCCGGGACAGGGCGGACTGAAGCTTTCTTT.

This chain joins TRBV5-1 and TRBJ1-5; 7 positions match TRBD1. Germline CDR1 reads SGHRS; CDR2 reads YFSETQ. The CDR3 is made up of 15 amino acids. The J segment lost 0 bases and the V segment lost 4 bases, leaving 4 bases of the junction unmatched. The CDR3 nucleotides are TGCGCCAGCAGCCCGGGACAGAATAGCAATCAGCCCCAGCATTTT. It is translated as CASSPGQNSNQPQHF.

The genes are TRBV10-3 and TRBJ2-7; D is perhaps TRBD2 (6 bases). This CDR3 is built from 12 residues. Germline V CDR1 and CDR2: ENHRY, SYGVKD. The germline V and J ends were trimmed by 3 bases and 4 bases, with 7 bases remaining between them. The CDR3 loop reads CAISDGGYEQYF. In DNA, the CDR3 is TGTGCCATCAGTGATGGAGGGTACGAGCAGTACTTC.

This clonotype has a handful of counts. This chain uses TRBV11-2 with TRBJ2-3; 7 nucleotides agree with TRBD1. After removal of 7 bases from V and 4 bases from J, the junction contained 8 bases not matched to a gene. The CDR3 covers 14 residues. Germline CDR1 SGHAT, CDR2 FQNNGV. The CDR3 DNA reads TGTGCCAGCACCCAGGGGGTTACATCAGATACGCAGTATTTT. Residues: CASTQGVTSDTQYF.

The CDR3 reads CASSPGTGNYGYTF. For the CDR3, the DNA is TGTGCCAGCAGCCCAGGGACGGGGAACTATGGCTACACCTTC. This chain joins TRBV5-4 and TRBJ1-2, with a tentative D call TRBD1 (5 bases). V gave up 4 bases and J gave up 2 bases, with 12 bases separating them. This CDR3 has 14 residues. Germline loops: CDR1 SGHNT, CDR2 YYREEE (reference sequence).

This clonotype was counted a few times. The chain is built from TRBV6-1 and TRBJ2-1; perhaps TRBD2 as D (5 bases). V lost 5 bases and J lost 4, with 12 bases in between. The germline V gene encodes CDR1 MNHNS and CDR2 SASEGT. This CDR3 has 14 amino acids. Written as DNA, the CDR3 is TGTGCCAGCAGTCCCCTGGACTTTTACAATGAGCAGTTCTTC. Translation: CASSPLDFYNEQFF.

V is TRBV6-2 or TRBV6-3 and J is TRBJ2-7; 9 bases map to TRBD1. The CDR3 contains 13 residues. Germline assignment: CDR1 MNHEY and CDR2 SVGEGT. After removal of 5 bases from V and 4 bases from J, the junction contained 3 bases not matched to a gene. CDR3: CASSIGTGYEQYF. DNA for the CDR3: TGTGCCAGCAGTATCGGGACAGGGTACGAGCAGTACTTC.

This clonotype has more than one count but fewer than ten. The chain links TRBV6-5 to TRBJ1-3; D is undetermined. Trimming removed 2 bases at V and 1 base at J, with 9 bases between. The CDR3 runs 15 residues. In germline, CDR1 is MNHEY, CDR2 SVGAGI. The CDR3 sequence is CASSYDGVSGNTIYF. In DNA form, the CDR3 reads TGTGCCAGCAGTTACGACGGGGTATCTGGAAACACCATATATTTT.

The V gene is TRBV30, the J gene TRBJ1-5, with D possibly matching TRBD1 (6 bases). Germline V CDR1 and CDR2: GTSNPN, SVGIG (reference sequence). The V end was cut by 5 bases, the J end by 3 bases, with 17 bases between. The CDR3 is made up of 15 amino acids. The CDR3 protein is CAWAPKRDTNQPQHF. The CDR3, as DNA: TGTGCCTGGGCGCCCAAGCGGGACACCAATCAGCCCCAGCATTTT.

The V and J genes are TRBV5-5 and TRBJ2-7, with D unresolved. Germline CDR1 reads SGHKS; CDR2 reads YYEKEE (reference sequence). Trimming left V 0 bases short and J 4 bases short, with 14 bases between. The CDR3 is 15 residues long. CDR3 in amino acids: CASSLAAVGQYEQYF. DNA for the CDR3: TGTGCCAGCAGCTTGGCGGCAGTAGGGCAGTACGAGCAGTACTTC.

In regard to this clonotype: At one boundary the junction diverges from the germline segment, which might be a read error. V and J are TRBV6-2 or TRBV6-3 and TRBJ2-3; D is unclear. Germline loops: CDR1 MNHEY, CDR2 SVGEGT. This CDR3 has 11 amino acids. The CDR3 nucleotides are TGTGTCAGCAGTCCCAAAGATACGCAGTATTTT. Translation gives CVSSPKDTQYF.

This clonotype was recorded a few times. The chain employs TRBV7-8 and TRBJ2-5; 13 positions agree with TRBD2. The CDR3 runs 16 residues. The V and J ends lost 4 bases and 1 base, in that order; junction bases with no gene match: 3. CDR1 SGHVS and CDR2 FQNEAQ come from the germline V gene. CDR3 protein: CASSSRTSGGQETQYF. CDR3 sequence (DNA): TGTGCCAGCAGCTCACGGACTAGCGGGGGCCAAGAGACCCAGTACTTC.

This rearrangement joins TRBV20-1 to TRBJ2-4; the D gene could be TRBD1 or TRBD2 (6 bases each). CDR3 length equals 13 residues. Trimming took 6 bases from V and 7 from J, leaving 16 bases between them. CDR1 and CDR2 from the germline V gene are DFQATT and SNEGSKA (reference sequence). This CDR3 reads CSAVGGPGNIQYF. The CDR3 nucleotides are TGCAGTGCCGTCGGGGGCCCAGGGAACATTCAGTACTTC.

V gene TRBV27 combines with J gene TRBJ1-5; a weak D match, TRBD1 (5 bases). Per the germline V gene, CDR1 is MNHEY and CDR2 is SMNVEV (reference sequence). Deletions cut 6 bases from V and 0 bases from J, with 12 bases between. This CDR3 spans 15 amino acids. CDR3 region: CASSLTVFSNQPQHF. The CDR3 DNA sequence: TGTGCCAGCAGCCTGACAGTATTTAGCAATCAGCCCCAGCATTTT.

This clonotype turned up a few times. V usage is TRBV21-1 and J usage is TRBJ2-7; the table's D call of TRBD1 was not tested on the DNA. TRBV21-1 is a recognized pseudogene. The CDR3 contains 13 residues. For the CDR3, the DNA is TGTGCCAGCAGCCCAGGGGGCTTCAACGAGCAGTACTTC. This sequence encodes CASSPGGFNEQYF.

The rearrangement links TRBV7-4 to TRBJ2-7; 10 nucleotides line up with TRBD1. V was clipped by 4 bases and J by 1 base; unmatched bases: 4. CDR1 SGHVT and CDR2 SQSDAQ come from the germline V gene. CDR3 length: 15 amino acids. This CDR3 reads CASSYRDRGSYEQYF. The CDR3 region has the DNA TGTGCCAGCAGCTATAGGGACAGGGGATCCTACGAGCAGTACTTC.

On this clonotype: Relative to the germline gene, one junction end is altered; a read error may explain this. This chain connects TRBV7-9 to TRBJ1-2; D is uncertain. This CDR3 comprises 10 residues. Germline CDR1 reads SEHNR; CDR2 reads FQNEAQ (reference sequence). For the CDR3, the DNA is TGCGCCAGCAGCTTGGTTCGGAAGGCCTTC. It specifies CASSLVRKAF.

The rearrangement joins TRBV7-4 to TRBJ2-3; 9 bases are shared with TRBD1. Trimming took 6 bases from V and 0 from J; bases not matched to a gene: 10. This CDR3 comprises 17 residues. CDR1 is SGHVT and CDR2 is SQSDAQ in the germline V gene. CDR3 sequence: CASRLTGGRFSTDTQYF. Written as DNA, the CDR3 is TGTGCCAGCAGGTTGACAGGGGGACGATTTAGCACAGATACGCAGTATTTT.

This clonotype was detected a few times. This chain links TRBV7-2 with TRBJ1-2, with 7 bases identical to TRBD1. Germline CDR1 reads SGHTA; CDR2 reads FQGNSA. V gave up 4 bases and J gave up 4 bases; unmatched junction bases: 6. The CDR3 spans 14 residues. CDR3 in DNA: TGTGCCAGCAGCTCCCGGACAGGCTCCTATGGCTACACCTTC. It yields the protein CASSSRTGSYGYTF.

V gene TRBV27 combines with J gene TRBJ1-1; D is ambiguous. The length of the CDR3 is 14 residues. Trimming cost V 6 bases and J 4 bases, with 15 bases left between them. Germline V gives CDR1 MNHEY, CDR2 SMNVEV (reference sequence). The CDR3 DNA reads as TGTGCCAGCAGCCTTGATGGGGTTATCACTGAAGCTTTCTTT. Amino acid sequence: CASSLDGVITEAFF.

V gene TRBV19 combines with J gene TRBJ1-2; the match to TRBD1 covers 8 bases. With 9 bases clipped from V and 4 bases from J, the junction kept 10 bases outside the gene matches. Germline V gene lookup returns CDR1 LNHDA and CDR2 SQIVND (reference sequence). The CDR3 runs 14 residues. CDR3 sequence reads: CASRGQVRIYGYTF. The CDR3 region has the DNA TGTGCCAGCCGGGGACAGGTCAGAATCTATGGCTACACCTTC.